A single sample is the source of the 20 T cell receptor beta chains below, sequenced in a study of blood T cell repertoires in COVID-19. Using immunoSEQ multiplex PCR, the repertoire was profiled, and TCRdb retains in-frame clones only, with some absent. This sample has 150,000 to 200,000 clones, with roughly four fifths found just once. The sequenced sample consisted of peripheral blood. The source of these receptors is a woman aged 80 or over with acute or convalescent COVID-19.

V gene TRBV9 combines with J gene TRBJ2-5; TRBD1 matches at 7 bases. The CDR3 has 17 residues. CDR1 and CDR2 (germline): SGDLS, YYNGEE. Trimming removed 0 bases from V and 5 bases from J; junction bases left unmatched: 13. CDR3 nucleotide sequence: TGTGCCAGCAGCGTAGCGGTAGGGGGCGGTGTCGGGGAGACCCAGTACTTC. Its translation is CASSVAVGGGVGETQYF.

This sequence joins TRBV18 and TRBJ1-3; 8 nucleotides line up with TRBD1. In germline, CDR1 is KGHSH, CDR2 LQKENI. The CDR3 totals 17 residues. Germline trimming cut 1 base from V and 0 bases from J; bases unmatched to any gene: 5. The CDR3 protein is CASSPLWTGNSGNTIYF. CDR3 nucleotides: TGTGCCAGCTCACCACTTTGGACAGGGAACTCTGGAAACACCATATATTTT.

The genes are TRBV7-9 and TRBJ2-1; 9 bases are shared with TRBD2. Germline values: CDR1 SEHNR, CDR2 FQNEAQ (reference sequence). Trimming cost V 5 bases and J 1 base; bases outside gene matches: 6. There are 16 residues in the CDR3. In DNA, the CDR3 is TGTGCCAGCAGCCCGAGGACTAGCGTATCCTACAATGAGCAGTTCTTC. This codes for CASSPRTSVSYNEQFF.

The CDR3, as DNA: TGCGCCAGCAGCCGACCGACTAGCGGGAAAGAGACCCAGTACTTC. It is translated as CASSRPTSGKETQYF. The V and J genes are TRBV4-1 and TRBJ2-5, with TRBD2 identical over 11 bases. Germline CDR1 reads MGHRA; CDR2 reads YSYEKL. The V segment lost 4 bases and the J segment 3 bases; nucleotides outside the gene matches: 4. The CDR3 covers 15 residues.

The chain employs TRBV6-5 and TRBJ1-3; 8 bases agree with TRBD1. Looked up from germline, CDR1 is MNHEY and CDR2 is SVGAGI. Unmatched junction bases numbered 4, after V lost 6 bases and J lost 0 bases. The CDR3 covers 15 residues. In DNA, the CDR3 is TGTGCCAGCAGACTAACAGGGGGCTCTGGAAACACCATATATTTT. Its protein product is CASRLTGGSGNTIYF.

The chain couples TRBV29-1 to TRBJ2-2; 8 bases line up with TRBD1. V lost 7 bases and J lost 4; bases outside the gene matches: 8. The germline gives CDR1 SQVTM, CDR2 ANQGSEA. The CDR3 runs 14 residues. This CDR3 reads CSAPQGARTGELFF. CDR3 sequence (DNA): TGCAGCGCCCCCCAGGGGGCGCGCACCGGGGAGCTGTTTTTT.

This rearrangement joins TRBV3-1 (or the pseudogene TRBV3-2) to TRBJ2-3, with TRBD2 identical over 7 bases. The CDR3 sequence is 19 residues long. Germline V CDR1 and CDR2: LGHDT, YNNKEL (reference sequence). The trim removed 3 bases at V and 4 bases at J, leaving 19 bases unmatched. In nucleotides, the CDR3 is TGTGCCAGCAGCCAGTCACTGCTAGCGGTAGGGGCGGTAGCAGATACGCAGTATTTT. Residues: CASSQSLLAVGAVADTQYF.

The chain couples TRBV4-3 to TRBJ1-2; D is unresolved. Trimming took 0 bases from V and 2 from J, leaving 4 bases between them. CDR3 size: 13 residues. Germline-derived CDR1 and CDR2 are LGHNA and YSLEER. CDR3 bases: TGCGCCAGCAGCCAAGATCAGAACTATGGCTACACCTTC. This encodes CASSQDQNYGYTF.

This clone was observed a single time. The chain employs TRBV7-2 and TRBJ2-7, with 9 nucleotides matching TRBD1. The germline gives CDR1 SGHTA, CDR2 FQGNSA. The CDR3 loop spans 14 amino acids. Trimming cost V 3 bases and J 1 base; bases outside gene matches: 1. The CDR3 DNA is TGTGCCAGCAGCTTCGACAGGGGGTCCTACGAGCAGTACTTC. This translates into CASSFDRGSYEQYF.

This sequence joins TRBV6-5 and TRBJ1-1; D is unresolved. Trimming pared 7 bases from V and 6 bases from J, leaving 12 bases between. CDR3 size: 12 residues. Germline assignment: CDR1 MNHEY and CDR2 SVGAGI. CDR3 protein: CASTSNMAEAFF. In DNA, the CDR3 is TGTGCCAGCACCTCAAACATGGCTGAAGCTTTCTTT.

The CDR3 here is CASSRSGKASYEQYF. The DNA of the CDR3 is TGTGCCAGCAGCCGAAGCGGGAAAGCCTCCTACGAGCAGTACTTC. J is TRBJ2-7 and V is TRBV3-1 (or the pseudogene TRBV3-2); 7 bases agree with TRBD2. Looked up from germline, CDR1 is LGHDT and CDR2 is YNNKEL (reference sequence). With V trimmed by 4 bases and J by 0 bases, 6 bases remained unmatched. The CDR3 sequence is 15 residues long.

This chain links TRBV7-9 with TRBJ2-3; D possibly corresponds to TRBD1 (6 bases). V was clipped by 0 bases and J by 3 bases, with 19 bases between them. The CDR3 has 18 amino acids. CDR1 and CDR2 from the germline V gene are SEHNR and FQNEAQ (reference sequence). CDR3 nucleotides: TGTGCCAGCAGCTTAGCGCGTGGGGGCGCGCGTGGGACAGATACGCAGTATTTT. Residues: CASSLARGGARGTDTQYF.

The CDR3 sequence: CAPGGGWSYEQYF. CDR3 nucleotide sequence: TGTGCCCCCGGTGGCGGGTGGTCCTACGAGCAGTACTTC. The V and J genes are TRBV10-3 and TRBJ2-7, with D perhaps matching TRBD2 (5 bases). This CDR3 comprises 13 residues. Germline assignment: CDR1 ENHRY and CDR2 SYGVKD. Trimming removed 11 bases at V and 1 base at J, with 15 bases between.

The genes are TRBV18 and TRBJ1-1; TRBD1 might be the D (6 bases). Trimming took off 2 bases at V and 5 bases at J, with 18 bases between the two ends. The CDR3 covers 16 residues. The germline CDR1 and CDR2 sequences are KGHSH and LQKENI. The CDR3 reads CASSPGGRPQGTEAFF. CDR3 sequence (DNA): TGTGCCAGCTCACCAGGTGGACGTCCTCAGGGGACTGAAGCTTTCTTT. The whole variable domain, filled in from reference TRBV18 and TRBJ1-1, reads NAGVMQNPRHLVRRRGQEARLRCSPMKGHSHVYWYRQLPEEGLKFMVYLQKENIIDESGMPKERFSAEFPKEGPSILRIQQVVRGDSAAYFCASSPGGRPQGTEAFFGQGTRLTVV.

The V and J genes are TRBV20-1 and TRBJ1-1; tentatively, D is TRBD1 (5 bases). The CDR3 is 14 amino acids. Germline values: CDR1 DFQATT, CDR2 SNEGSKA (reference sequence). Deletions cut 3 bases from V and 1 base from J, with 12 bases between. CDR3 amino acids: CSASLTGRNTEAFF. CDR3 sequence (DNA): TGCAGTGCTAGTCTCACAGGACGGAACACTGAAGCTTTCTTT.

The V and J genes are TRBV11-1 and TRBJ2-5; 9 bases are a match to TRBD2. The CDR3 is made up of 16 amino acids. CDR1 is SGHAT and CDR2 is FQDESV in the germline V gene (reference sequence). V was pared by 4 bases and J by 1 base, with 7 bases of the junction left unmatched. The CDR3 here is CASSSLAGHSQETQYF. In DNA form, the CDR3 reads TGTGCCAGCAGCTCCCTAGCGGGACATTCCCAAGAGACCCAGTACTTC.

The rearrangement links TRBV15 to TRBJ1-4, with D uncertain. CDR1 is LNHNV, CDR2 YYDKDF, per germline (reference sequence). This CDR3 region has 15 residues. Trimming cost V 0 bases and J 3 bases, with 8 bases left between them. CDR3 bases: TGTGCCACCAGCAGAGATCAGGCAGCTAATGAAAAACTGTTTTTT. Amino acid sequence: CATSRDQAANEKLFF.

The chain couples TRBV5-1 to TRBJ1-6; 7 bases are shared with TRBD1. This CDR3 spans 16 amino acids. Losses at the gene ends were 4 bases for V and 7 bases for J; bases not matched to a gene: 11. Germline CDR1 and CDR2: SGHRS and YFSETQ. The CDR3 protein is CASSQETGTANSPLHF. CDR3 DNA: TGCGCCAGCAGCCAGGAAACCGGGACAGCGAATTCACCCCTCCACTTT.

This rearrangement joins TRBV18 to TRBJ2-7; 7 positions match TRBD2. The germline V gene encodes CDR1 KGHSH and CDR2 LQKENI. CDR3 length equals 14 residues. The V gene end was trimmed by 0 bases and the J gene end by 2 bases; junction bases not matched to a gene: 1. CDR3 sequence reads: CASSPPSGAYEQYF. CDR3 DNA: TGTGCCAGCTCACCACCAAGCGGGGCCTACGAGCAGTACTTC.

The chain is built from TRBV6-5 and TRBJ2-7; TRBD1 agrees at 10 bases. J gave up 3 bases and V 4 bases, and 9 bases lay outside the gene matches. This CDR3 has 16 residues. The V gene's germline CDR1 is MNHEY and CDR2 SVGAGI. CDR3 protein: CASSFLPGQGFYEQYF. CDR3 nucleotide sequence: TGTGCCAGCAGTTTCCTACCGGGACAGGGGTTCTACGAGCAGTACTTC.